Following are 31 T cell receptor beta chains from one sample sequenced in a study of T-cell memory formation after mild COVID-19. TCRdb redid the calling of the 5' RACE reads with MiXCR, one entry per CDR3 protein. The sample records roughly 150,000 distinct CDR3 sequences, over 10% being singletons. Sequencing was done on a sample of PBMCs or a T cell subset sorted from them (not recorded which). The receptors were sampled from a man between 18 and 29 years old who had mild COVID-19 (a few samples of this study predate the infection). Cell type and time point are not known.

This clonotype was counted many times. This chain connects TRBV20-1 to TRBJ2-7; D uncertain. The CDR3 has 12 residues. The V gene's germline CDR1 is DFQATT and CDR2 SNEGSKA (reference sequence). Trimming stripped 3 bases from V and 2 bases from J, with 8 bases between. CDR3 bases: TGCAGTGCTAGCAAAGACACCTACGAGCAGTACGTC. Residues: CSASKDTYEQYV.

The chain couples TRBV12-3 or TRBV12-4 to TRBJ2-5; either TRBD1 or TRBD2 may supply D (6 bases each). V lost 5 bases and J lost 9, with 19 bases in between. The CDR3 has 14 amino acids. In DNA form, the CDR3 reads TGTGCCAGCAGTCTCCCGGGGGCGGGGTCACCCCAGTACTTC. This translates into CASSLPGAGSPQYF.

The sample holds a few counts of this clonotype. The chain recombines TRBV6-5 with TRBJ1-2; D uncertain. The CDR3 runs 12 residues. Germline V CDR1 and CDR2: MNHEY, SVGAGI. V lost 5 bases and J lost 5, with 9 bases in between. The CDR3 loop is CASSTQTYGYTF. As DNA, the CDR3 is TGTGCCAGCAGTACACAAACATATGGCTACACCTTC.

This chain connects TRBV24-1 to TRBJ1-2; D gene unclear. The ends were cut back, 5 bases at V and 6 bases at J, with 6 bases in the middle. CDR3 length equals 11 residues. Germline lookup yields CDR1 KGHDR and CDR2 SFDVKD. The DNA for the CDR3 is TGTGCCACCAGTGCTGGGAATGGCTACACCTTC. Its protein product is CATSAGNGYTF.

This clonotype was counted a few times. The V and J genes are TRBV6-2 or TRBV6-3 and TRBJ2-1; weak D call: TRBD1 (5 bases). Germline V CDR1 and CDR2: MNHEY, SVGEGT. V was trimmed by 7 bases and J by 1 base, leaving 23 bases between them. The CDR3 length is 18 residues. CDR3 sequence: CASKWSLGAFGSYNEQFF. The DNA for the CDR3 is TGTGCCAGCAAATGGTCGCTTGGGGCCTTTGGGTCCTACAATGAGCAGTTCTTC.

This clonotype was counted only a few times. CDR3 in DNA: TGCGCCAGCAGCCAAGGCCCCCAGATGGGGCGCAAAAACATTCAGTACTTC. It encodes CASSQGPQMGRKNIQYF. The chain uses TRBV4-1 and TRBJ2-4; D is possibly TRBD1 (5 bases). The germline V and J ends were trimmed by 1 base and 3 bases, with 16 bases remaining between them. From germline, CDR1 is MGHRA and CDR2 YSYEKL. This CDR3 comprises 17 residues.

The chain employs TRBV7-9 and TRBJ2-5; 8 bases are shared with TRBD2. Trimming took 5 bases from V and 4 from J; bases not matched to a gene: 6. Germline V gene sequence: CDR1 SEHNR, CDR2 FQNEAQ (reference sequence). The CDR3 length is 14 residues. The chain's CDR3 is CASSPGTRRETQYF. The CDR3 DNA is TGTGCCAGCAGCCCCGGGACTAGGCGAGAGACCCAGTACTTC.

This clonotype was seen more than once but under ten times. The chain uses TRBV7-9 and TRBJ1-1, with a tentative D call TRBD1 (6 bases). Deletions cut 3 bases from V and 11 bases from J, with 16 bases between. The germline V gene encodes CDR1 SEHNR and CDR2 FQNEAQ (reference sequence). This CDR3 region has 13 residues. As DNA, the CDR3 is TGTGCCAGCAGCTTGGGGGGCCAGGGCGTGGCTTTCTTT. Translating gives CASSLGGQGVAFF.

This clonotype was counted a few times. This sequence joins TRBV6-2 or TRBV6-3 and TRBJ2-3; a possible D gene is TRBD2 (5 bases). Between the trimmed V and J ends, which lost 3 bases and 2 bases, there was a span of 9 bases. This CDR3 is built from 14 residues. CDR1 is MNHEY and CDR2 is SVGEGT in the germline V gene. DNA of the CDR3: TGTGCCAGCAGTTATACCGGGGACACAGATACGCAGTATTTT. Amino acid sequence: CASSYTGDTDTQYF.

The V and J genes are TRBV14 and TRBJ2-2; 7 bases agree with TRBD1. Looked up from germline, CDR1 is SGHDN and CDR2 is FVKESK. With V trimmed by 4 bases and J by 0 bases, 2 bases remained unmatched. The CDR3 is 15 amino acids. The CDR3 DNA is TGTGCCAGCAGCCCGGGACAGACGAACACCGGGGAGCTGTTTTTT. Encoded protein: CASSPGQTNTGELFF.

As for this clonotype: Its ends do not fully match the called genes, so a read error is possible. The chain uses TRBV7-7 and TRBJ2-2; tentatively, D is TRBD1 (7 bases). Per germline, CDR1 SSHAT and CDR2 FNYEAQ (reference sequence). There are 15 residues in the CDR3. The CDR3 reads CASSSTRGVTGELFF. The CDR3 DNA reads as TGTGCTAGCAGCTCTACCAGGGGGGTCACCGGGGAGCTGTTTTTT.

This clonotype was counted only a few times. The genes are TRBV2 and TRBJ2-1; 9 bases are shared with TRBD1. Germline V gene lookup returns CDR1 SNHLY and CDR2 FYNNEI. The length of the CDR3 is 15 residues. V shed 5 bases and J 3 bases; nucleotides not matched to a gene: 5. The DNA for the CDR3 is TGTGCCAGCAGTCGTGACAGGGGGAACTACAATGAGCAGTTCTTC. It encodes CASSRDRGNYNEQFF.

The V gene is TRBV10-2, the J gene TRBJ2-1, with D possibly being TRBD2 (6 bases). Trimming stripped 11 bases from V and 7 bases from J, with 18 bases between. This CDR3 is built from 13 residues. Germline values: CDR1 WSHSY, CDR2 SAAADI. The CDR3 coding sequence is TGCGCCGGACGGATCGCTGGGGGGAATGAGCAGTTCTTC. Translation gives CAGRIAGGNEQFF.

The genes are TRBV20-1 and TRBJ1-1; 8 positions agree with TRBD1. The germline V gene has CDR1 DFQATT and CDR2 SNEGSKA (reference sequence). This CDR3 is 13 amino acids long. V lost 5 bases to trimming and J lost 3 bases; unmatched junction nucleotides: 5. Here the CDR3 reads CSAVRGLDTEAFF. The CDR3, as DNA: TGCAGTGCTGTCAGGGGGCTCGACACTGAAGCTTTCTTT.

This clonotype was detected a few times. This chain joins TRBV18 and TRBJ1-3; perhaps TRBD1 as D (5 bases). CDR3 length equals 14 residues. Germline V gene sequence: CDR1 KGHSH, CDR2 LQKENI. V lost 6 bases to trimming and J lost 0 bases, with 9 bases between them. DNA of the CDR3: TGTGCCAGCTCCAACGGGGGCTCTGGAAACACCATATATTTT. This translates into CASSNGGSGNTIYF.

There are a few counts of this clonotype. The V gene is TRBV7-2, the J gene TRBJ1-6; 7 nucleotides agree with TRBD1. Trimming cost V 2 bases and J 9 bases; bases outside gene matches: 4. Germline V lookup: CDR1 SGHTA, CDR2 FQGNSA. The CDR3 length is 14 residues. In DNA form, the CDR3 reads TGTGCCAGCAGCTTAAACAGGGGAGGTTCACCCCTCCACTTT. Protein sequence: CASSLNRGGSPLHF.

The chain uses TRBV19 and TRBJ1-5, with 7 bases matching TRBD1. With V trimmed by 9 bases and J by 1 base, 15 bases remained unmatched. Germline values: CDR1 LNHDA, CDR2 SQIVND (reference sequence). CDR3 length: 17 residues. CDR3 bases: TGTGCCAGCCTCCAACCCTACAGGGGTAAGAGCAATCAGCCCCAGCATTTT. The encoded protein is CASLQPYRGKSNQPQHF.

The genes are TRBV21-1 and TRBJ1-3; TRBD1, as called in the table, went unchecked against the DNA. TRBV21-1 is tagged as a pseudogene. CDR3 size: 13 residues. The CDR3, as DNA: TGTGCCAGCTCAGGGCGCTCTGGAAACACCATATATTTT. Protein: CASSGRSGNTIYF.

CDR3 sequence reads: CASSVGLQETQYF. CDR3 DNA sequence: TGTGCCAGCAGCGTAGGGCTCCAAGAGACCCAGTACTTC. The chain uses TRBV9 and TRBJ2-5; D is uncertain. Germline CDR1 is SGDLS and CDR2 is YYNGEE. CDR3 length equals 13 residues. V was trimmed by 0 bases and J by 1 base, leaving 4 bases between them. Full variable domain (remainder filled in from reference TRBV9 and TRBJ2-5): DSGVTQTPKHLITATGQRVTLRCSPRSGDLSVYWYQQSLDQGLQFLIQYYNGEERAKGNILERFSAQQFPDLHSELNLSSLELGDSALYFCASSVGLQETQYFGPGTRLLVL.

The chain uses TRBV4-3 and TRBJ2-3, with D possibly matching TRBD2 (6 bases). This CDR3 region has 16 residues. Trimming removed 1 base at V and 0 bases at J, with 11 bases between. CDR1 is LGHNA, CDR2 YSLEER, per germline. The CDR3 coding sequence is TGCGCCAGCAGCCAAGGGATTGCGGGGAGCACAGATACGCAGTATTTT. This gives the protein CASSQGIAGSTDTQYF.

CDR3 loop: CASSSSDIGGSPLHF. The CDR3 nucleotides read TGCGCCAGCAGCTCTTCCGACATTGGGGGTTCACCCCTCCACTTT. The chain couples TRBV5-1 to TRBJ1-6; weak D call: TRBD1 (5 bases). The CDR3 spans 15 residues. CDR1 is SGHRS and CDR2 is YFSETQ in the germline V gene. V was clipped by 3 bases and J by 9 bases, with 16 bases between them.

V gene TRBV11-1 combines with J gene TRBJ1-6; D is possibly TRBD1 (5 bases). The germline CDR1 and CDR2 sequences are SGHAT and FQDESV (reference sequence). With 5 bases removed from V and 7 bases from J, the gap between germline ends came to 15 bases. This CDR3 comprises 15 residues. This CDR3 is CASSPRQGMNSPLHF. In nucleotides, the CDR3 is TGTGCCAGCAGCCCCCGTCAGGGAATGAATTCACCCCTCCACTTT.

The sample holds a few counts of this clonotype. This chain uses TRBV7-6 with TRBJ1-2, with 7 bases fitting TRBD1. The CDR3 is 15 amino acids. The ends lost 5 bases at V and 7 bases at J; junction bases unmatched: 13. From germline, CDR1 is SGHVS and CDR2 FNYEAQ. The CDR3 sequence: CASSQPDRDSGGYTF. DNA for the CDR3: TGTGCCAGCAGCCAGCCCGACAGGGACAGTGGTGGCTACACCTTC. The entire variable domain, with the rest obtained from reference TRBV7-6 and TRBJ1-2, is as follows: GAGVSQSPRYKVTKRGQDVALRCDPISGHVSLYWYRQALGQGPEFLTYFNYEAQQDKSGLPNDRFSAERPEGSISTLTIQRTEQRDSAMYRCASSQPDRDSGGYTFGSGTRLTVV.

This chain links TRBV6-5 with TRBJ2-3; TRBD1 matches at 7 bases. Germline assignment: CDR1 MNHEY and CDR2 SVGAGI. Germline trimming cut 2 bases from V and 5 bases from J; bases unmatched to any gene: 10. CDR3 size: 16 residues. CDR3 protein: CASSYHRGSPKDTQYF. CDR3 nucleotide sequence: TGTGCCAGCAGTTACCACAGGGGTTCCCCGAAAGATACGCAGTATTTT.

A few counts support this clonotype. The rearrangement links TRBV5-4 to TRBJ1-5; possibly TRBD1 for D (5 bases). Between the trimmed V and J ends, which lost 0 bases and 7 bases, there was a span of 8 bases. This CDR3 has 13 residues. The V gene's germline CDR1 is SGHNT and CDR2 YYREEE (reference sequence). The DNA of the CDR3 is TGTGCCAGCAGCTTGGGGGGGGAGCAGCCCCAGCATTTT. This sequence encodes CASSLGGEQPQHF.

This clonotype appeared a few times. J is TRBJ1-2 and V is TRBV12-3 or TRBV12-4; 8 bases match TRBD1. The CDR3 is 14 residues long. Losses at the gene ends were 4 bases for V and 4 bases for J; bases not matched to a gene: 5. The CDR3 spells CASSSGTGGYGYTF. For the CDR3, the DNA is TGTGCCAGCAGTTCGGGCACAGGGGGCTATGGCTACACCTTC.

This clonotype showed up just a few times. This chain links TRBV28 with TRBJ1-1; D gene unclear. The CDR3 is made up of 12 amino acids. Trimming pared 5 bases from V and 5 bases from J, leaving 9 bases between. Germline V lookup: CDR1 MDHEN, CDR2 SYDVKM. CDR3 residues: CASSPGTTEAFF. The DNA of the CDR3 is TGTGCCAGCAGTCCCGGAACGACTGAAGCTTTCTTT.

Only a few counts were recorded for this clonotype. The gene calls are TRBV6-2 or TRBV6-3 and TRBJ2-2; unclear D gene. V lost 7 bases and J lost 2, with 17 bases in between. The CDR3 loop spans 16 amino acids. The germline V gene has CDR1 MNHEY and CDR2 SVGEGT. The CDR3 region has the DNA TGTGCCAGCACCCCCCAGGTCAGCAGAAACACCGGGGAGCTGTTTTTT. This sequence encodes CASTPQVSRNTGELFF.

The CDR3 sequence is CASSDLSAGNSEQFF. In DNA form, the CDR3 reads TGTGCCAGCAGTGACTTATCCGCGGGGAATTCTGAGCAGTTCTTC. The V and J genes are TRBV6-4 and TRBJ2-1; TRBD2 might be the D (6 bases). This CDR3 is 15 amino acids long. V shed 1 base and J shed 9 bases, with 16 bases lying between them. CDR1 is MRHNA, CDR2 SNTAGT, per germline.

This clonotype was observed at least ten times. V and J are TRBV20-1 and TRBJ2-7; the D gene is possibly TRBD2 (5 bases). CDR3 length equals 15 residues. The germline V gene encodes CDR1 DFQATT and CDR2 SNEGSKA (reference sequence). V lost 4 bases to trimming and J lost 4 bases, with 20 bases between them. The CDR3 loop reads CSAIRRGVGSYEQYF. The CDR3 nucleotides are TGCAGTGCTATAAGACGGGGAGTGGGATCGTACGAGCAGTACTTC.

CDR3 DNA: TGCGCCAGCAGCTCGCGGTTGACTAGCGGGGTCACAGATACGCAGTATTTT. Translated: CASSSRLTSGVTDTQYF. This sequence joins TRBV5-1 and TRBJ2-3, with 11 bases lining up with TRBD2. The V gene end was trimmed by 3 bases and the J gene end by 2 bases; junction bases not matched to a gene: 8. This CDR3 contains 17 residues. The germline V gene has CDR1 SGHRS and CDR2 YFSETQ.